These 23 T cell receptor beta chains originate from one sample sequenced in a study of blood T cells in healthy people across ages. The second PCR ran about 6 to 12 cycles with a sample-barcoded 5' primer and J-beta primers. TCRdb ran MiXCR on the 5' RACE reads and lists one entry per CDR3 protein. The table lists about 1.7 million distinct CDR3 sequences, over 25% of them singletons, with roughly 8.2% in the top ten. Sequencing was performed on blood. The receptors shown here come from a woman under 40 in good health.

This clonotype was detected once. The chain joins TRBV12-5 to TRBJ2-5; D not resolved. Trimming took off 6 bases at V and 7 bases at J, with 12 bases between the two ends. This CDR3 has 12 amino acids. The germline CDR1 and CDR2 sequences are LGHNT and FRNRAP. This chain's CDR3 is CASGINEGTQYF. The CDR3 nucleotides read TGTGCTAGTGGCATAAACGAAGGGACCCAGTACTTC.

This clonotype has a handful of counts. V usage is TRBV5-1 and J usage is TRBJ1-1; maybe TRBD1 (5 bases). This CDR3 comprises 16 residues. From germline, CDR1 is SGHRS and CDR2 YFSETQ. The germline V and J ends were trimmed by 0 bases and 3 bases, with 15 bases remaining between them. CDR3 DNA: TGCGCCAGCAGCTTGGAGAGGGGCCCTGGGGACACTGAAGCTTTCTTT. This gives the protein CASSLERGPGDTEAFF.

In nucleotides, the CDR3 is TGTGCCAGCTCACCACTCGGAAACAGGGGTTCTAATGAAAAACTGTTTTTT. Protein product: CASSPLGNRGSNEKLFF. The chain has TRBV18 and TRBJ1-4; 7 bases map to TRBD1. The CDR3 sequence is 17 residues long. With 1 base clipped from V and 3 bases from J, the junction kept 8 bases outside the gene matches. Looked up from germline, CDR1 is KGHSH and CDR2 is LQKENI.

This clonotype was recorded a few times. A much bigger clone sits one base away, suggesting this may be a read error. The genes are TRBV7-2 and TRBJ2-5; tentatively, D is TRBD1 (6 bases). In germline, CDR1 is SGHTA, CDR2 FQGNSA. The CDR3 contains 14 residues. V was shortened by 5 bases and J by 5 bases, with 15 bases between the two germline ends. CDR3 in amino acids: CTSSVSGQSETQYF. The CDR3 region has the DNA TGTACCAGCAGCGTTTCCGGACAGTCGGAGACCCAGTACTTC.

This clonotype showed up just a few times. The V gene is TRBV6-5, the J gene TRBJ1-4, with 7 bases aligning to TRBD1. V was clipped by 10 bases and J by 8 bases; unmatched bases: 19. Germline V gives CDR1 MNHEY, CDR2 SVGAGI. The CDR3 runs 16 residues. The DNA for the CDR3 is TGTGCCACCCGGACAGGCCTATCCGGGCTGAGGGAAAAACTGTTTTTT. Protein sequence: CATRTGLSGLREKLFF.

This chain links TRBV5-6 with TRBJ1-2, with TRBD1 matching over 11 bases. Germline CDR1 reads SGHDT; CDR2 reads YYEEEE. The CDR3 is 16 amino acids. Trimming at V came to 0 bases and at J to 7 bases, leaving 8 bases not matched to a gene. The DNA for the CDR3 is TGTGCCAGCAGCTTGGGGACAGGGGGCGTTTGCCTTGGCTACACCTTC. This codes for CASSLGTGGVCLGYTF.

Worth noting for this clonotype: This sequence may be a read error, since a much larger clone differs from it by one base. The missing conserved phenylalanine or tryptophan at the end of this CDR3 makes a read error likely. This chain uses TRBV29-1 with TRBJ1-1; D may be TRBD1 (6 bases). The germline gives CDR1 SQVTM, CDR2 ANQGSEA. The CDR3 is made up of 12 amino acids. CDR3 nucleotides: TGCAGTGGGGGGGGCAGGAACACTGAAGCTTTCTTG. It specifies CSGGGRNTEAFL.

The chain is built from TRBV2 and TRBJ2-7, with 7 bases matching TRBD1. The CDR3 is 14 residues long. The junction had 8 bases not matched to a gene; V was cut back by 5 bases and J by 4 bases. Per germline, CDR1 SNHLY and CDR2 FYNNEI. The CDR3 is CASSFTDRPYEQYF. CDR3 coding DNA: TGTGCCAGCAGTTTCACGGACAGGCCGTACGAGCAGTACTTC. Drawing the rest from reference TRBV2 and TRBJ2-7, the complete variable domain is EPEVTQTPSHQVTQMGQEVILRCVPISNHLYFYWYRQILGQKVEFLVSFYNNEISEKSEIFDDQFSVERPDGSNFTLKIRSTKLEDSAMYFCASSFTDRPYEQYFGPGTRLTVT.

A few counts support this clonotype. The chain joins TRBV6-5 to TRBJ2-7; D perhaps matches TRBD1 (5 bases). The V end was cut by 5 bases, the J end by 2 bases, with 16 bases between. Germline V gives CDR1 MNHEY, CDR2 SVGAGI. This CDR3 has 15 residues. This CDR3 is CASSGHRTAAYEQYF. The CDR3 DNA sequence: TGTGCCAGCAGTGGACACCGGACCGCCGCCTACGAGCAGTACTTC.

The sample holds a few counts of this clonotype. J is TRBJ2-7 and V is TRBV2, with D perhaps TRBD1 (5 bases). This CDR3 region has 11 residues. Germline CDR1 reads SNHLY; CDR2 reads FYNNEI. Trimming took off 10 bases at V and 3 bases at J, with 10 bases between the two ends. The CDR3 loop reads CATRVFYEQYF. The CDR3 DNA follows: TGTGCCACCAGGGTGTTCTACGAGCAGTACTTC.

A few counts support this clonotype. V is TRBV5-1 and J is TRBJ2-6; D is perhaps TRBD2 (6 bases). The CDR3 runs to 17 residues. Germline V gives CDR1 SGHRS, CDR2 YFSETQ. Trimming stripped 0 bases from V and 0 bases from J, with 10 bases between. In DNA form, the CDR3 reads TGCGCCAGCAGCTTGGCCAGGGACTTCTCTGGGGCCAACGTCCTGACTTTC. This codes for CASSLARDFSGANVLTF.

The chain joins TRBV30 to TRBJ2-3; no definite D call. V was trimmed by 3 bases and J by 2 bases, leaving 3 bases between them. Germline CDR1 GTSNPN, CDR2 SVGIG (reference sequence). CDR3 length: 11 amino acids. CDR3 sequence (DNA): TGTGCCTGGAGCTTCACAGATACGCAGTATTTT. Translation: CAWSFTDTQYF.

The rearrangement uses TRBV2 and TRBJ1-4, with 10 positions matching TRBD1. Unmatched junction bases numbered 7, after V lost 7 bases and J lost 8 bases. This CDR3 region has 14 residues. Germline values: CDR1 SNHLY, CDR2 FYNNEI. Here the CDR3 DNA reads TGTGCCAGCAACCCCGGGACAGGGGACGAAAAACTGTTTTTT. Protein product: CASNPGTGDEKLFF.

This sequence joins TRBV12-3 or TRBV12-4 and TRBJ2-2, with D tentatively TRBD1 or TRBD2 (5 bases each). V shed 6 bases and J shed 0 bases, with 11 bases lying between them. This CDR3 comprises 15 residues. CDR3 nucleotides: TGTGCCAGCAGGTGGGACCATACGAACACCGGGGAGCTGTTTTTT. Encoded protein: CASRWDHTNTGELFF.

A remark on this clonotype: One end of the junction does not line up with germline, which may come from a read error. The rearrangement uses TRBV29-1 and TRBJ2-2; TRBD1 might be the D (6 bases). Germline V gene sequence: CDR1 SQVTM, CDR2 ANQGSEA. The CDR3 contains 13 residues. This chain's CDR3 is CSVMRGSTGERFF. CDR3 sequence (DNA): TGCAGCGTTATGAGGGGGAGCACCGGGGAGCGGTTTTTT.

This clonotype has at least ten counts. The rearrangement links TRBV7-2 to TRBJ2-5; 12 bases map to TRBD2. The germline CDR1 and CDR2 sequences are SGHTA and FQGNSA. The V gene end was trimmed by 6 bases and the J gene end by 2 bases; junction bases not matched to a gene: 7. The length of the CDR3 is 16 residues. The CDR3 sequence is CASSSPGLAGQETQYF. As DNA, the CDR3 is TGTGCCAGCAGTTCCCCAGGACTAGCGGGGCAAGAGACCCAGTACTTC.

The sample holds many counts of this clonotype. The chain employs TRBV6-6 and TRBJ1-2; D might be TRBD1 (5 bases). V was pared by 7 bases and J by 5 bases, with 14 bases between. The V gene's germline CDR1 is MNHNY and CDR2 SVGAGI (reference sequence). There are 13 residues in the CDR3. CDR3 region: CASTTGTKYGYTF. CDR3 DNA sequence: TGTGCCAGCACTACCGGGACCAAGTATGGCTACACCTTC.

This clonotype showed up just a few times. V is TRBV6-6 and J is TRBJ2-3; TRBD2 might be the D (6 bases). CDR1 and CDR2 from the germline V gene are MNHNY and SVGAGI (reference sequence). V gave up 4 bases and J gave up 0 bases, with 14 bases separating them. This CDR3 region has 16 residues. As DNA, the CDR3 is TGTGCCAGCAGTTCGAGGAGGGCCGCAAGCACAGATACGCAGTATTTT. Its translation: CASSSRRAASTDTQYF.

This clonotype was seen at least ten times. This chain joins TRBV12-5 and TRBJ2-7; TRBD1 aligns across 11 bases. Germline V gene sequence: CDR1 LGHNT, CDR2 FRNRAP. J gave up 5 bases and V 5 bases, and 5 bases lay outside the gene matches. The CDR3 runs 14 residues. The CDR3 nucleotides read TGTGCTAGTGGTCCCGGACAGGGGGCAAACGAGCAGTACTTC. Protein: CASGPGQGANEQYF.

The J gene is TRBJ2-3, the V gene TRBV9; TRBD1 aligns across 9 bases. This CDR3 spans 15 amino acids. CDR1 SGDLS and CDR2 YYNGEE come from the germline V gene. Trimming removed 2 bases from V and 6 bases from J; junction bases left unmatched: 7. CDR3 amino acids: CASSVGTGSGDTQYF. CDR3 DNA sequence: TGTGCCAGCAGCGTCGGGACAGGGTCAGGGGATACGCAGTATTTT.

The sample holds a few counts of this clonotype. The chain is built from TRBV28 and TRBJ1-3; weak D call: TRBD1 (5 bases). This CDR3 has 16 amino acids. V gave up 6 bases and J gave up 3 bases, with 18 bases separating them. Per germline, CDR1 MDHEN and CDR2 SYDVKM. Written as DNA, the CDR3 is TGTGCCAGCAGCAGCCCAGGGTCTACCCTTGGAAACACCATATATTTT. Its protein is CASSSPGSTLGNTIYF. Full variable domain (outside the CDR3, taken from reference TRBV28 and TRBJ1-3): DVKVTQSSRYLVKRTGEKVFLECVQDMDHENMFWYRQDPGLGLRLIYFSYDVKMKEKGDIPEGYSVSREKKERFSLILESASTNQTSMYLCASSSPGSTLGNTIYFGEGSWLTVV.

The rearrangement links TRBV12-3 or TRBV12-4 to TRBJ1-2; no definite D call. V lost 2 bases and J 5 bases, leaving 18 bases between the germline ends. The CDR3 loop spans 16 amino acids. Here the CDR3 reads CASSLRYSLSPYGYTF. The CDR3 DNA reads TGTGCCAGCAGTTTACGATACAGTCTCAGCCCATATGGCTACACCTTC.

The rearrangement uses TRBV29-1 and TRBJ2-1, with TRBD2 matching 7 bases. This CDR3 has 13 residues. The germline CDR1 and CDR2 sequences are SQVTM and ANQGSEA. The junction had 17 bases not matched to a gene; V was cut back by 7 bases and J by 14 bases. CDR3 region: CSGAPGTGGREFF. The CDR3 nucleotides read TGCAGCGGCGCCCCTGGGACGGGAGGCAGGGAGTTCTTC.